What follows describes a single T cell receptor beta chain. This sample was included in a study of blood T cells in healthy people across ages. This CDR3 has 18 residues. The V segment lost 5 bases and the J segment 0 bases; nucleotides outside the gene matches: 9. Alongside a J-beta primer mix, a sample-barcoded 5' primer served in a second PCR lasting about 6 to 12 cycles. TCRdb reanalysed the 5' RACE reads using MiXCR and keeps one entry per CDR3 protein. The sample contains about 1.8 million distinct CDR3 sequences, 49% of which appear only once. The sample consisted of blood. The chain combines TRBV12-3 or TRBV12-4 with TRBJ2-1, with 11 bases aligning to TRBD2. This sequence originates from a woman aged 40 to 50 in good health. The CDR3 loop reads CASSASGGPYSSYNEQFF. In nucleotides, the CDR3 is TGTGCCAGCAGTGCTAGCGGGGGGCCCTATAGCTCCTACAATGAGCAGTTCTTC.